This TCR beta chain originates from a study of T cells in Graves' hyperthyroidism and ophthalmopathy. RNA transcripts served as the template for amplifying TCR beta CDR3 regions. An initial round of RT-PCR targeting the TCR CDR3 relied on the HTBI primer set. TCRdb ran MiXCR on the multiplex PCR reads and lists one entry per CDR3 protein. Of around 620,000 distinct CDR3 sequences in the sample, 16% were seen once. This clonotype was observed at least ten times. Criteria for exclusion of patients were uncontrolled infection, other autoimmune disease, pregnancy or lactation. The germline gives CDR1 SGHTA, CDR2 FQGTGA. Losses at the gene ends were 1 base for V and 5 bases for J; bases not matched to a gene: 11. The CDR3 consists of 17 residues.

Specimen: blood. The V gene is TRBV7-3, the J gene TRBJ2-1; 7 bases line up with TRBD1. The TCR originated in a woman younger than 45 with Graves' hyperthyroidism. CDR3 bases: TGTGCCAGCAGCTTAAACAGGGACAGCCCGAGTAACAATGAGCAGTTCTTC. Protein: CASSLNRDSPSNNEQFF.